The sequence of this TCR beta chain was determined in a study of response to subunit inactivated influenza vaccine. TCRdb fed the RT-PCR reads into MiXCR, producing one record per CDR3 protein. This table has hundreds of thousands of distinct CDR3 sequences, 25% appearing once. The CDR3 has 12 amino acids. The V gene's germline CDR1 is SGHTA and CDR2 FQGNSA. V gave up 4 bases and J gave up 6 bases; unmatched junction bases: 2. Note on this clonotype: Antigen specificity is unknown.

General study findings and limits: Authors suggested seasonal influenza vaccinations each recruit few new T cells.

The TCR was taken from a man between 50 and 59 years old who received an inactivated influenza vaccine. V and J are TRBV7-2 and TRBJ2-7; TRBD2 agrees at 8 bases. The sequencing here drew on CD4+ T cells sorted from PBMCs, taken about 5 days after vaccination. The CDR3 region is CASSSSGSEQYF. The CDR3 coding sequence is TGTGCCAGCAGCTCAAGCGGGAGCGAGCAGTACTTC.